This T cell receptor (beta chain) is drawn from a study of Graves' ophthalmopathy and Graves' hyperthyroidism. Study observations and caveats: Ophthalmopathy progression predictions by the model showed 72% to 80% specificity and 60% to 71% sensitivity.

Transcripts of RNA were the source for amplifying TCR beta CDR3 regions. A first-round RT-PCR used HTBI primers, followed by a second-round multiplex PCR. MiXCR, applied by TCRdb to the multiplex PCR reads, yields one record per CDR3 protein. The data hold roughly 610,000 distinct CDR3 sequences, with over 20% observed a single time. Note on this clonotype: What it recognizes is unknown.

Trimming shortened V by 7 bases and J by 7 bases, and 13 bases separated the two germline ends. This CDR3 contains 12 residues. The germline CDR1 and CDR2 sequences are ENHRY and SYGVKD. Absence of ophthalmopathy within 18 months of follow-up defined stable hyperthyroidism. The authors enrolled newly diagnosed hyperthyroidism patients aged 18 to 65 with under 2 months' duration. The sample was peripheral blood. This TCR was sampled from a woman under 30 with stable Graves' hyperthyroidism. Some clones in this sample may be carry-over from other donors' samples. The chain has TRBV10-3 and TRBJ1-2; possible D gene TRBD1, 6 bases. CDR3 bases: TGTGCCATCAAGGAGGAGGGGGGTGGCTACACCTTC. Amino acids: CAIKEEGGGYTF.